Listed here are 14 T cell receptor beta chains from one sample, sequenced in a study of blood T cell repertoires in COVID-19. Profiling relied on immunoSEQ multiplex PCR, and the TCRdb table lists in-frame clones only, not all of them. Counted here are 230,000 or so clones, approximately 80% occurring once; the ten biggest clones make up around 2.5%. The sequencing sample was made of peripheral blood. The receptors here all came from a man between 35 and 55 years old who had recovered from COVID-19.

The chain uses TRBV9 and TRBJ2-3; TRBD2 agrees at 7 bases. The CDR3 has 15 residues. Losses at the gene ends were 7 bases for V and 1 base for J; bases not matched to a gene: 9. Germline assignment: CDR1 SGDLS and CDR2 YYNGEE. CDR3 sequence reads: CASDSSGVGTDTQYF. The DNA of the CDR3 is TGTGCCAGCGATTCAAGCGGGGTGGGCACAGATACGCAGTATTTT.

The chain carries TRBV3-1 (or the pseudogene TRBV3-2) and TRBJ2-7; D not certain. Trimming removed 3 bases from V and 0 bases from J, with 6 bases in between. Germline values: CDR1 LGHDT, CDR2 YNNKEL (reference sequence). The CDR3 is made up of 13 amino acids. The DNA of the CDR3 is TGTGCCAGCAGCCAGATTAGCTCCTACGAGCAGTACTTC. Its protein is CASSQISSYEQYF.

This chain uses TRBV12-5 with TRBJ2-1, with 8 bases aligning to TRBD1. This CDR3 comprises 15 residues. V lost 5 bases, J lost 8 bases, and 11 bases stayed unmatched. From germline, CDR1 is LGHNT and CDR2 FRNRAP. CDR3 nucleotide sequence: TGTGCTAGTGGTAAAACCGGGACAGGCACCGATGAGCAGTTCTTC. Protein product: CASGKTGTGTDEQFF.

The gene calls are TRBV20-1 and TRBJ2-7; TRBD1 matches at 9 bases. The CDR3 has 17 residues. Germline V gene data show CDR1 as DFQATT and CDR2 as SNEGSKA (reference sequence). V lost 3 bases to trimming and J lost 4 bases; unmatched junction nucleotides: 16. The CDR3 DNA is TGCAGTGCTAGTAGGGGGTTCGGGACAGGGATCCCATACGAGCAGTACTTC. It translates to CSASRGFGTGIPYEQYF.

The chain uses TRBV10-3 and TRBJ2-3; TRBD2 agrees at 11 bases. The CDR3 totals 15 residues. Trimming at V came to 3 bases and at J to 5 bases, leaving 4 bases not matched to a gene. Germline V lookup: CDR1 ENHRY, CDR2 SYGVKD. CDR3 loop: CAISESGLAGDTQYF. The CDR3 DNA reads TGTGCCATCAGTGAATCCGGACTAGCGGGAGATACGCAGTATTTT.

V usage is TRBV3-1 (or the pseudogene TRBV3-2) and J usage is TRBJ2-3, with D tentatively TRBD2 (6 bases). Trimming removed 1 base from V and 0 bases from J, with 8 bases in between. Germline assignment: CDR1 LGHDT and CDR2 YNNKEL (reference sequence). CDR3 length: 15 amino acids. DNA of the CDR3: TGTGCCAGCAGCCAAGGACTAGTGAGCACAGATACGCAGTATTTT. Its translation: CASSQGLVSTDTQYF.

This clone was recorded a few times. The rearrangement joins TRBV19 to TRBJ1-1, with D perhaps matching TRBD1 (5 bases). Trimming left V 4 bases short and J 6 bases short, with 15 bases between. The CDR3 has 14 amino acids. CDR1 is LNHDA and CDR2 is SQIVND in the germline V gene (reference sequence). The CDR3 DNA is TGTGCCAGTAGTAAAGGATGGGGGGAAGCTGAAGCTTTCTTT. Its translation is CASSKGWGEAEAFF.

The V call is TRBV3-1 (or the pseudogene TRBV3-2), the J call TRBJ1-3, with a weak D call TRBD1 (6 bases). From germline, CDR1 is LGHDT and CDR2 YNNKEL (reference sequence). The CDR3 is made up of 14 amino acids. V gave up 11 bases and J gave up 3 bases, with 17 bases separating them. DNA for the CDR3: TGTGCCTTCCGTCCCGGGACACATGGAAACACCATATATTTT. This encodes CAFRPGTHGNTIYF.

This chain connects TRBV3-1 (or the pseudogene TRBV3-2) to TRBJ2-7, with 10 bases identical to TRBD2. V lost 5 bases, J lost 1 base, and 17 bases stayed unmatched. From germline, CDR1 is LGHDT and CDR2 YNNKEL (reference sequence). The CDR3 runs to 19 residues. DNA for the CDR3: TGTGCCAGCAGCGCCCGTGCGCAGCGGGAGGGCCCTAGATCCTACGAGCAGTACTTC. Protein product: CASSARAQREGPRSYEQYF.

The table lists this clone with many counts. The chain employs TRBV5-6 and TRBJ1-6; perhaps TRBD1 as D (6 bases). CDR3 size: 17 residues. V lost 4 bases and J lost 9, with 23 bases in between. Per germline, CDR1 SGHDT and CDR2 YYEEEE. The CDR3 loop reads CASSGGQGKTGTSPLHF. The DNA of the CDR3 is TGTGCCAGCAGCGGGGGCCAGGGGAAGACTGGGACTTCACCCCTCCACTTT.

This chain connects TRBV5-6 to TRBJ2-1, with 8 bases identical to TRBD2. The CDR3 loop spans 14 amino acids. From germline, CDR1 is SGHDT and CDR2 YYEEEE. V lost 4 bases and J lost 8; bases outside the gene matches: 8. The CDR3 loop reads CASSPGTRGYEQFF. Written as DNA, the CDR3 is TGTGCCAGCAGCCCAGGGACTAGAGGCTATGAGCAGTTCTTC. Drawing the rest from reference TRBV5-6 and TRBJ2-1, the complete variable domain is DAGVTQSPTHLIKTRGQQVTLRCSPKSGHDTVSWYQQALGQGPQFIFQYYEEEERQRGNFPDRFSGHQFPNYSSELNVNALLLGDSALYLCASSPGTRGYEQFFGPGTRLTVL.

The rearrangement joins TRBV9 to TRBJ2-7; maybe TRBD2 (6 bases). The CDR3 spans 16 residues. V lost 3 bases and J lost 0, with 16 bases in between. Germline CDR1 reads SGDLS; CDR2 reads YYNGEE. CDR3 bases: TGTGCCAGCAGCGCATATCTAGCGCCGAGCTCCTACGAGCAGTACTTC. Protein product: CASSAYLAPSSYEQYF.

The chain uses TRBV18 and TRBJ2-5; D is undetermined. Germline V gene sequence: CDR1 KGHSH, CDR2 LQKENI. Trimming took 3 bases from V and 1 from J, leaving 9 bases between them. The CDR3 runs to 14 residues. The CDR3 loop is CASSPAGLQETQYF. The CDR3 DNA is TGTGCCAGCTCACCCGCCGGTCTCCAAGAGACCCAGTACTTC.

CDR3 sequence: CASSQQGMGNSPLHF. CDR3 bases: TGTGCCAGCAGCCAACAGGGGATGGGGAATTCACCCCTCCACTTT. The V and J genes are TRBV5-4 and TRBJ1-6, with 7 positions matching TRBD1. CDR3 length: 15 amino acids. J gave up 7 bases and V 4 bases, and 8 bases lay outside the gene matches. The germline gives CDR1 SGHNT, CDR2 YYREEE (reference sequence).